The T cell receptor (beta chain) under discussion was sequenced for a study of OX40 agonist ivuxolimab in advanced cancers. Using immunoSEQ multiplex PCR, the repertoire was profiled, and TCRdb retains in-frame clones only, with some absent. The table records tens of thousands of clones, about 93% of them present only once. CDR1 KGHSH and CDR2 LQKENI come from the germline V gene. This CDR3 comprises 17 residues. J gave up 4 bases and V 3 bases, and 11 bases lay outside the gene matches. This sequence originates from an adult with an advanced solid tumor such as melanoma, head and neck, liver or kidney cancer. The chain couples TRBV18 to TRBJ2-1; 8 bases fit TRBD1. The sequences come from CD4+ or CD8+ T cells sorted from blood, collected in a trial of the OX40 agonist ivuxolimab. The CDR3 reads CASSPYRTGMGYNEQFF. CDR3 nucleotide sequence: TGTGCCAGCTCACCTTACAGGACAGGGATGGGATACAATGAGCAGTTCTTC.